Each of the 20 T cell receptor beta chains below was sequenced from the same sample in a study of blood T cell repertoires in COVID-19. The table came from immunoSEQ multiplex PCR; TCRdb's copy has only in-frame clones and leaves some out. The sample lists over 250,000 clones, over 85% occurring once. The specimen was PBMCs or T cells enriched from blood (not recorded which). The receptor source for this set is a man between 60 and 75 years old who had recovered from COVID-19.

The chain couples TRBV19 to TRBJ2-6; tentatively, D is TRBD2 (6 bases). CDR1 is LNHDA, CDR2 SQIVND, per germline (reference sequence). This CDR3 contains 16 residues. V lost 5 bases and J lost 2, with 13 bases in between. Written as DNA, the CDR3 is TGTGCCAGTAGTCTTAGCGGCGGTGCTGGGGCCAACGTCCTGACTTTC. Its translation is CASSLSGGAGANVLTF. Drawing the rest from reference TRBV19 and TRBJ2-6, the complete variable domain is DGGITQSPKYLFRKEGQNVTLSCEQNLNHDAMYWYRQDPGQGLRLIYYSQIVNDFQKGDIAEGYSVSREKKESFPLTVTSAQKNPTAFYLCASSLSGGAGANVLTFGAGSRLTVL.

Regarding this clone: At one boundary the junction diverges from the germline segment, which might be a read error. The rearrangement links TRBV7-6 to TRBJ1-1; TRBD1 might be the D (6 bases). Germline V gives CDR1 SGHVS, CDR2 FNYEAQ. The CDR3 covers 17 residues. CDR3 region: CASSLAAGGRMNTEAFF. The CDR3 DNA sequence: TGTGCCAGCAGCCTAGCCGCGGGGGGCAGAATGAACACTGAAGCTTTCTTT.

The V call is TRBV6-6, the J call TRBJ2-1; D is possibly TRBD1 (6 bases). V lost 5 bases to trimming and J lost 0 bases, with 17 bases between them. The CDR3 extends over 17 amino acids. Per the germline V gene, CDR1 is MNHNY and CDR2 is SVGAGI (reference sequence). This chain's CDR3 is CASSGSTGLSSYNEQFF. CDR3 coding DNA: TGTGCCAGCAGTGGATCGACAGGACTCAGCTCCTACAATGAGCAGTTCTTC.

This chain uses TRBV7-8 with TRBJ2-7, with D possibly being TRBD1 (6 bases). The CDR3 totals 13 residues. Germline V gene data show CDR1 as SGHVS and CDR2 as FQNEAQ. V lost 4 bases and J lost 9, with 16 bases in between. This CDR3 reads CASSSADSTGQYF. In DNA form, the CDR3 reads TGTGCCAGCAGCTCGGCGGACAGTACAGGGCAGTACTTC.

J is TRBJ1-2 and V is TRBV7-2; TRBD1 is a possible D gene (5 bases). Germline CDR1 reads SGHTA; CDR2 reads FQGNSA. With 4 bases removed from V and 4 bases from J, the gap between germline ends came to 10 bases. The CDR3 length is 13 residues. For the CDR3, the DNA is TGTGCCAGCAGCTCGGACACACTCTATGGCTACACCTTC. It yields the protein CASSSDTLYGYTF.

The V and J genes are TRBV19 and TRBJ1-1, with 7 bases identical to TRBD1. The V and J ends lost 7 bases and 4 bases, in that order; junction bases with no gene match: 6. CDR1 is LNHDA and CDR2 is SQIVND in the germline V gene (reference sequence). The CDR3 spans 13 residues. The CDR3 sequence is CASNRGRGTEAFF. The CDR3 nucleotides are TGTGCCAGTAACAGGGGAAGGGGCACTGAAGCTTTCTTT.

The V call is TRBV30, the J call TRBJ1-1; D perhaps matches TRBD1 (5 bases). The CDR3 spans 11 residues. Germline CDR1 reads GTSNPN; CDR2 reads SVGIG (reference sequence). V gave up 1 base and J gave up 11 bases, with 11 bases separating them. The CDR3 reads CAWSGTIGAFF. The CDR3 region has the DNA TGTGCCTGGAGTGGGACAATTGGGGCTTTCTTT. The full variable domain, with the rest looked up from reference TRBV30 and TRBJ1-1, is SQTIHQWPATLVQPVGSPLSLECTVEGTSNPNLYWYRQAAGRGLQLLFYSVGIGQISSEVPQNLSASRPQDRQFILSSKKLLLSDSGFYLCAWSGTIGAFFGQGTRLTVV.

V gene TRBV11-3 combines with J gene TRBJ2-3; TRBD2 agrees at 10 bases. The CDR3 sequence is 18 residues long. CDR1 is SGHNT, CDR2 YENEEA, per germline. V shed 5 bases, J shed 4 bases, and the junction held 15 bases outside the gene matches. CDR3 coding DNA: TGTGCCAGCAGCAAGTCAGCGGGAGGGCCGTCCCTCCCAGATACGCAGTATTTT. Translation: CASSKSAGGPSLPDTQYF. The full variable domain, completed using reference TRBV11-3 and TRBJ2-3, is EAGVVQSPRYKIIEKKQPVAFWCNPISGHNTLYWYLQNLGQGPELLIRYENEEAVDDSQLPKDRFSAERLKGVDSTLKIQPAELGDSAVYLCASSKSAGGPSLPDTQYFGPGTRLTVL.

The chain carries TRBV7-6 and TRBJ2-1, with 10 bases lining up with TRBD2. The CDR3 sequence is 15 residues long. V lost 3 bases and J lost 2; bases outside the gene matches: 1. The V gene's germline CDR1 is SGHVS and CDR2 FNYEAQ. DNA for the CDR3: TGTGCCAGCAGCTTTACTAGCGGGACCTACAATGAGCAGTTCTTC. Translation gives CASSFTSGTYNEQFF.

V is TRBV21-1 and J is TRBJ2-7; the tabulated D call, TRBD2, remains unverified against the DNA. TRBV21-1 is designated a pseudogene. This CDR3 is 16 amino acids long. CDR3 residues: CASNPQNGGLDYEQYF. The CDR3 bases are TGTGCCAGCAATCCACAAAACGGGGGGCTGGATTACGAGCAGTACTTC.

This chain links TRBV11-2 with TRBJ2-7; maybe TRBD1 (6 bases). Trimming took 4 bases from V and 8 from J, leaving 15 bases between them. The CDR3 sequence is 13 residues long. Germline V gene lookup returns CDR1 SGHAT and CDR2 FQNNGV. CDR3: CASSSTTQGQQYF. DNA of the CDR3: TGTGCCAGCAGCTCGACAACCCAGGGGCAGCAGTACTTC. The variable domain in full, with the rest retrieved from reference TRBV11-2 and TRBJ2-7, is EAGVAQSPRYKIIEKRQSVAFWCNPISGHATLYWYQQILGQGPKLLIQFQNNGVVDDSQLPKDRFSAERLKGVDSTLKIQPAKLEDSAVYLCASSSTTQGQQYFGPGTRLTVT.

V and J are TRBV6-2 or TRBV6-3 and TRBJ2-6; D may be TRBD1 (6 bases). V lost 4 bases and J lost 1, with 14 bases in between. The CDR3 loop spans 17 amino acids. CDR1 and CDR2 (germline): MNHEY, SVGEGT. The CDR3 spells CASSLAGARSGANVLTF. CDR3 sequence (DNA): TGTGCCAGCAGTTTAGCAGGGGCCCGATCTGGGGCCAACGTCCTGACTTTC.

This clone appeared once. The V gene is TRBV3-1 (or the pseudogene TRBV3-2), the J gene TRBJ2-1; TRBD2 matches 11 bases. The V gene's germline CDR1 is LGHDT and CDR2 YNNKEL (reference sequence). The CDR3 has 16 amino acids. V gave up 0 bases and J gave up 7 bases; unmatched junction bases: 5. The CDR3 here is CASSQDLLAGENEQFF. The CDR3 coding sequence is TGTGCCAGCAGCCAAGATTTACTAGCGGGAGAGAATGAGCAGTTCTTC.

The CDR3 loop reads CASRPAEGGTYYGYTF. The CDR3 region has the DNA TGTGCCAGCAGACCCGCCGAGGGAGGGACGTACTATGGCTACACCTTC. V gene TRBV28 combines with J gene TRBJ1-2; D is possibly TRBD1 (5 bases). The CDR3 is made up of 16 amino acids. The V end lost 6 bases, the J end lost 3 bases, and 20 bases lay between the germline ends. In germline, CDR1 is MDHEN, CDR2 SYDVKM.

The chain combines TRBV27 with TRBJ1-6, with TRBD1 identical over 7 bases. The V and J ends lost 4 bases and 3 bases, in that order; junction bases with no gene match: 3. The CDR3 contains 15 residues. Germline CDR1 and CDR2: MNHEY and SMNVEV (reference sequence). The CDR3 protein is CASSSTGIYNSPLHF. The CDR3 DNA sequence: TGTGCCAGCAGTTCGACAGGGATCTATAATTCACCCCTCCACTTT.

This clone was seen more than once but under ten times. The V call is TRBV5-6, the J call TRBJ1-5; D is undetermined. This CDR3 comprises 15 residues. V was trimmed by 2 bases and J by 7 bases, leaving 16 bases between them. The germline gives CDR1 SGHDT, CDR2 YYEEEE. The CDR3 region has the DNA TGTGCCAGCAGCTTTTTTGGCCGACCGGGACAGCCCCAGCATTTT. Amino acid sequence: CASSFFGRPGQPQHF.

The rearrangement uses TRBV12-3 or TRBV12-4 and TRBJ2-7; D possibly corresponds to TRBD2 (5 bases). The CDR3 totals 13 residues. The V and J ends lost 3 bases and 2 bases respectively, with 8 bases between them. The CDR3 DNA follows: TGTGCCAGCAGTTTGACTACCACCTACGAGCAGTACTTC. It is translated as CASSLTTTYEQYF.

The chain links TRBV3-1 (or the pseudogene TRBV3-2) to TRBJ2-1; TRBD2 aligns across 12 bases. Unmatched junction bases numbered 12, after V lost 4 bases and J lost 5 bases. CDR3 length: 18 residues. Germline assignment: CDR1 LGHDT and CDR2 YNNKEL (reference sequence). The CDR3: CASSPGLAGGPSHNEQFF. The CDR3 DNA is TGTGCCAGCAGCCCGGGGCTAGCGGGAGGGCCCTCGCACAATGAGCAGTTCTTC.

The table lists this clone with a count of one. V is TRBV20-1 and J is TRBJ1-3; no clear D gene. The V and J ends lost 3 bases and 3 bases respectively, with 9 bases between them. Germline CDR1 and CDR2: DFQATT and SNEGSKA (reference sequence). This CDR3 region has 13 residues. The CDR3 DNA reads as TGCAGTGCTAGTGAGAGTGATGGAAACACCATATATTTT. Its protein is CSASESDGNTIYF.

The rearrangement links TRBV4-1 to TRBJ1-1, with D hard to call. V was shortened by 2 bases and J by 0 bases, with 7 bases between the two germline ends. CDR3 size: 14 residues. Germline CDR1 reads MGHRA; CDR2 reads YSYEKL. DNA of the CDR3: TGCGCCAGCAGCCAACTTAGTATGAACACTGAAGCTTTCTTT. Translating it yields CASSQLSMNTEAFF.